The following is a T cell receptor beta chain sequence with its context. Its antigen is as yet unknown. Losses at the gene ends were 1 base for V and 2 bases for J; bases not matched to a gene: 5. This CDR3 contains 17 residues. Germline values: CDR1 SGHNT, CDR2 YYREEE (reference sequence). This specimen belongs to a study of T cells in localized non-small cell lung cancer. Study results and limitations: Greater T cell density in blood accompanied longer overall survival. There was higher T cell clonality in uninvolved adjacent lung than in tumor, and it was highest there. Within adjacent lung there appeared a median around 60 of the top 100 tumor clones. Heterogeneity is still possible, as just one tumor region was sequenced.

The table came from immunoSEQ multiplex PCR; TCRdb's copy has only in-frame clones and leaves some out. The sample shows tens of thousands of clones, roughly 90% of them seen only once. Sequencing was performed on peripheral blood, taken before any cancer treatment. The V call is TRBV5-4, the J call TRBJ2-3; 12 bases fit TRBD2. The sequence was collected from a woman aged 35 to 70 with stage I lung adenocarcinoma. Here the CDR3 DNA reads TGTGCCAGCAGCTTGCGTCTAGCGGGGGGGTCCACAGATACGCAGTATTTT. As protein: CASSLRLAGGSTDTQYF.